The 13 T cell receptor beta chains below all came from one sample that was sequenced in a study of OX40 agonist ivuxolimab in advanced cancers. The data were produced by immunoSEQ multiplex PCR, yet TCRdb's version contains in-frame clones alone and is incomplete. The sample lists some 68,000 clones, around 83% occurring once. The sequences come from CD4+ or CD8+ T cells sorted from blood, collected in a trial of the OX40 agonist ivuxolimab. All receptors come from an adult with an advanced solid tumor such as melanoma, head and neck, liver or kidney cancer.

This sequence joins TRBV6-5 and TRBJ2-5, with D unclear. CDR1 MNHEY and CDR2 SVGAGI come from the germline V gene. With 6 bases removed from V and 5 bases from J, the gap between germline ends came to 10 bases. The CDR3 has 12 amino acids. Here the CDR3 reads CASSLKSETQYF. The CDR3 coding sequence is TGTGCCAGCAGCTTGAAATCGGAGACCCAGTACTTC.

For this clone: This specimen includes other DNA sequences encoding the same CDR3. The genes are TRBV5-1 and TRBJ2-7; D call uncertain. CDR3 length equals 13 residues. CDR1 and CDR2 from the germline V gene are SGHRS and YFSETQ. The V and J ends lost 4 bases and 0 bases respectively, with 8 bases between them. The CDR3 DNA reads TGCGCCAGCAGCCGGACGGACTCCTACGAGCAGTACTTC. Amino acids: CASSRTDSYEQYF.

This clone has ten or more counts. V and J are TRBV5-1 and TRBJ1-3, with D possibly matching TRBD1 (6 bases). The V and J ends lost 5 bases and 0 bases respectively, with 12 bases between them. This CDR3 contains 15 residues. Germline loops: CDR1 SGHRS, CDR2 YFSETQ. The CDR3 sequence: CASSGGQNSGNTIYF. The CDR3 DNA sequence: TGCGCCAGCAGTGGGGGCCAGAACTCTGGAAACACCATATATTTT.

The rearrangement links TRBV6-5 to TRBJ1-1; 7 nucleotides agree with TRBD1. The CDR3 consists of 11 residues. CDR1 MNHEY and CDR2 SVGAGI come from the germline V gene. V trimming: 4 bases; J trimming: 10 bases; junction bases outside the gene matches: 3. CDR3 region: CASSSQGGAFF. The DNA of the CDR3 is TGTGCCAGCAGTTCCCAGGGGGGAGCTTTCTTT.

The chain carries TRBV18 and TRBJ1-2; 8 nucleotides match TRBD1. The V and J ends lost 5 bases and 7 bases, in that order; junction bases with no gene match: 9. Germline CDR1 KGHSH, CDR2 LQKENI. This CDR3 has 14 amino acids. CDR3 in DNA: TGTGCCAGCTCATCGGACAGGGAAGGAGGTGGCTACACCTTC. Its translation is CASSSDREGGGYTF.

The rearrangement joins TRBV5-1 to TRBJ1-1, with D maybe TRBD1 (6 bases). CDR3 length equals 18 residues. From germline, CDR1 is SGHRS and CDR2 YFSETQ. Deletions cut 4 bases from V and 0 bases from J, with 22 bases between. The DNA for the CDR3 is TGCGCCAGCAGCCCCCAGGGGATAGGGGGGATAATGAACACTGAAGCTTTCTTT. Residues: CASSPQGIGGIMNTEAFF.

V and J are TRBV2 and TRBJ1-2, with a tentative D call TRBD1 (5 bases). The CDR3 contains 14 residues. Germline values: CDR1 SNHLY, CDR2 FYNNEI. Trimming removed 7 bases at V and 3 bases at J, with 15 bases between. CDR3 DNA sequence: TGTGCCAGCAAAGGGGAAGCACGGGACTATGGCTACACCTTC. Translated: CASKGEARDYGYTF.

The chain has TRBV2 and TRBJ1-1; 7 bases fit TRBD1. Per germline, CDR1 SNHLY and CDR2 FYNNEI. The CDR3 is made up of 14 amino acids. The V segment lost 5 bases and the J segment 6 bases; nucleotides outside the gene matches: 9. The DNA of the CDR3 is TGTGCCAGCAGTAAAAGACAGGGCACCGCTGAAGCTTTCTTT. As protein: CASSKRQGTAEAFF.

V gene TRBV6-5 combines with J gene TRBJ2-7; D is unclear. The length of the CDR3 is 16 residues. The germline V and J ends were trimmed by 1 base and 5 bases, with 18 bases remaining between them. The germline CDR1 and CDR2 sequences are MNHEY and SVGAGI. The CDR3 sequence: CASSYLTSSGVHEQYF. The CDR3, as DNA: TGTGCCAGCAGTTACTTAACGTCATCAGGCGTCCACGAGCAGTACTTC.

The chain uses TRBV20-1 and TRBJ1-4; D is unclear. With 4 bases removed from V and 5 bases from J, the gap between germline ends came to 5 bases. The CDR3 is 11 residues long. Germline V gene lookup returns CDR1 DFQATT and CDR2 SNEGSKA (reference sequence). The CDR3 DNA follows: TGCAGTGCTACCGGGAATGAAAAACTGTTTTTT. This encodes CSATGNEKLFF.

This clone was seen just once. This chain connects TRBV7-2 to TRBJ2-7; D not resolved. V was pared by 1 base and J by 3 bases, with 10 bases between. CDR1 is SGHTA, CDR2 FQGNSA, per germline. The CDR3 totals 14 residues. CDR3 coding DNA: TGTGCCAGCAGCTTAGGAGGCACGAGCTACGAGCAGTACTTC. Amino acids: CASSLGGTSYEQYF.

This clone was found once. This rearrangement joins TRBV6-5 to TRBJ2-6; TRBD1 matches 11 bases. The CDR3 has 15 residues. The J segment lost 2 bases and the V segment lost 11 bases, leaving 5 bases of the junction unmatched. Germline loops: CDR1 MNHEY, CDR2 SVGAGI. CDR3 sequence (DNA): TGTGCCGCCGGACAGGGGGCTACTGGGGCCAACGTCCTGACTTTC. Amino acid sequence: CAAGQGATGANVLTF.

The DNA for the CDR3 is TGTGCCAGCAGTTCCGGAACAGGAAACGAGCAGTACTTC. Translated, it gives CASSSGTGNEQYF. V and J are TRBV28 and TRBJ2-7; a weak D match, TRBD1 (5 bases). The V end lost 4 bases, the J end lost 5 bases, and 12 bases lay between the germline ends. The germline gives CDR1 MDHEN, CDR2 SYDVKM. This CDR3 spans 13 amino acids. The full variable domain, with the rest looked up from reference TRBV28 and TRBJ2-7, is DVKVTQSSRYLVKRTGEKVFLECVQDMDHENMFWYRQDPGLGLRLIYFSYDVKMKEKGDIPEGYSVSREKKERFSLILESASTNQTSMYLCASSSGTGNEQYFGPGTRLTVT.